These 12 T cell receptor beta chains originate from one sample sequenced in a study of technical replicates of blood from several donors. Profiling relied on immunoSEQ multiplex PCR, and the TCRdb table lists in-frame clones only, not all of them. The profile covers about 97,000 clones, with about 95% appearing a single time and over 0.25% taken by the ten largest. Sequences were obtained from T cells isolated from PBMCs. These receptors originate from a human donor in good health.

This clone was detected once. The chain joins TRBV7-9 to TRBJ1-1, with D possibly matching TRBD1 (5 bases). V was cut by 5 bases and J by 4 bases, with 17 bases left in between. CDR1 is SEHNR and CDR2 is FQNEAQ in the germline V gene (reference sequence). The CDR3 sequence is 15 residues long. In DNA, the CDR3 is TGTGCCAGCAGCCGTAGCTCCGACGGGGGCACTGAAGCTTTCTTT. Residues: CASSRSSDGGTEAFF.

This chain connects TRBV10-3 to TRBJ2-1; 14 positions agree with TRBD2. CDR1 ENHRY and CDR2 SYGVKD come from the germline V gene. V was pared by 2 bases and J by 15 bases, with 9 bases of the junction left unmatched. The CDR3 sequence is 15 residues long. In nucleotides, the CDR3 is TGTGCCATCAGTGAGGGGACTAGCGGGAGTCTTAGTTCGTTCTTC. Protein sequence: CAISEGTSGSLSSFF.

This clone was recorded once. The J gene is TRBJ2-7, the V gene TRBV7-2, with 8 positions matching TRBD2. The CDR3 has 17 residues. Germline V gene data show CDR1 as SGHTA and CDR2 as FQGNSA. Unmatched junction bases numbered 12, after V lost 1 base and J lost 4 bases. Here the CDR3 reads CASSLGGKRESFYEQYF. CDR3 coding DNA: TGTGCCAGCAGCTTAGGGGGGAAGCGGGAGAGCTTTTACGAGCAGTACTTC.

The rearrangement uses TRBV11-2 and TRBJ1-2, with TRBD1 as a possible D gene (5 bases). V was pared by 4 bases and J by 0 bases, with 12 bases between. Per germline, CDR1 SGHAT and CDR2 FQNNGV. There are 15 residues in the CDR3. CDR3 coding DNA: TGTGCCAGCAGCTCGCGACAGTCGACTAACTATGGCTACACCTTC. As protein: CASSSRQSTNYGYTF.

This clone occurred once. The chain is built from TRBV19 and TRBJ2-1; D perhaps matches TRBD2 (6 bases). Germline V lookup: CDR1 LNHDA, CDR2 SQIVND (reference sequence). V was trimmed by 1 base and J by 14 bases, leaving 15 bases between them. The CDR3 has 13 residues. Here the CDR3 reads CASSIGLANEEFF. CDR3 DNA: TGTGCCAGTAGTATAGGCCTAGCGAACGAGGAGTTCTTC.

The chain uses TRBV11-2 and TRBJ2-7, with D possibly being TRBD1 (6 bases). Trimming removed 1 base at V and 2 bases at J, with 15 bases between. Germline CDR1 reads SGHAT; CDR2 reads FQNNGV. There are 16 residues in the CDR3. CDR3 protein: CASSLVARGRTYEQYF. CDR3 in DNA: TGTGCCAGCAGCTTAGTCGCCAGGGGACGAACCTACGAGCAGTACTTC. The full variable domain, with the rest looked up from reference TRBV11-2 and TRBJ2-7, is EAGVAQSPRYKIIEKRQSVAFWCNPISGHATLYWYQQILGQGPKLLIQFQNNGVVDDSQLPKDRFSAERLKGVDSTLKIQPAKLEDSAVYLCASSLVARGRTYEQYFGPGTRLTVT.

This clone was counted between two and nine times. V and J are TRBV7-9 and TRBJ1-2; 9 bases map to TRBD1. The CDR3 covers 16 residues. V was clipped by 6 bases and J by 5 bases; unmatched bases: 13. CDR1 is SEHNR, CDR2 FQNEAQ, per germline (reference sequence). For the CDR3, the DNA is TGTGCCAGCAGGGGACAGGGAAAGTCCGGAAAGTATGGCTACACCTTC. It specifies CASRGQGKSGKYGYTF.

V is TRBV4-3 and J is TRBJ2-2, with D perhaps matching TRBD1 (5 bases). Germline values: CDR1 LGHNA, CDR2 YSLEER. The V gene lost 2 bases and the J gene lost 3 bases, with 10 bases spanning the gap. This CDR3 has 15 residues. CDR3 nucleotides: TGCGCCAGCAGCCAATACCCAGGGTACACCGGGGAGCTGTTTTTT. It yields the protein CASSQYPGYTGELFF.

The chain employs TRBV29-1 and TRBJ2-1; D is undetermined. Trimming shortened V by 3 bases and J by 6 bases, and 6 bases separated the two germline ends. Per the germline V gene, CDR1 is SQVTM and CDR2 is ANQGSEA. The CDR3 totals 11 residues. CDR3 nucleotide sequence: TGCAGCGTTGATTTAGCCAATGAGCAGTTCTTC. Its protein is CSVDLANEQFF.

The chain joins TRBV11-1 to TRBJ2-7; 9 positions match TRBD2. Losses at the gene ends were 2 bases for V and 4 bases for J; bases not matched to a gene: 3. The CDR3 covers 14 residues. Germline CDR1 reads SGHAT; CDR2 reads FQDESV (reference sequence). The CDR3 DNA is TGTGCCAGCAGCTTATTAGCGGGGGAGTACGAGCAGTACTTC. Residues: CASSLLAGEYEQYF.

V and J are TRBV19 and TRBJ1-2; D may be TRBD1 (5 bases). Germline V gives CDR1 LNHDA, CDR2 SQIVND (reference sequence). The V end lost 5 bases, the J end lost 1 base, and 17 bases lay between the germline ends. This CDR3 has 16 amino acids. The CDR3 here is CASSLPGHVFNYGYTF. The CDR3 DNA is TGTGCCAGTAGTCTGCCCGGACACGTCTTTAACTATGGCTACACCTTC.

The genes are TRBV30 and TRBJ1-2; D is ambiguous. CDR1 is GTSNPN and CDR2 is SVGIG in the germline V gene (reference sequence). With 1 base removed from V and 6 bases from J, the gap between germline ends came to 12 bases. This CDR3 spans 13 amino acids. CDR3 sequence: CAWSAGRTNGYTF. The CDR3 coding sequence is TGTGCCTGGAGTGCCGGGAGAACAAATGGCTACACCTTC.